Shown below are 25 T cell receptor beta chains from a single sample sequenced in a study of CD8+ T cells in alopecia areata. RNA, once extracted, was reverse transcribed into cDNA for use as the sequencing template. The repertoire was sequenced with immunoSEQ multiplex PCR; TCRdb's copy has only in-frame clones and lacks some. The table has some 120,000 clones, roughly 58% seen once; the top ten hold less than 5.5%. The sequences come from CD4+ T cells sorted from blood, collected at week 0. The receptors here all came from a human donor with alopecia areata.

J is TRBJ2-2 and V is TRBV2, with D tentatively TRBD1 (5 bases). Trimming took off 7 bases at V and 1 base at J, with 10 bases between the two ends. Germline assignment: CDR1 SNHLY and CDR2 FYNNEI. CDR3 length: 14 amino acids. CDR3 sequence (DNA): TGTGCCAGCATAAAGGGGTTGAACACCGGGGAGCTGTTTTTT. This gives the protein CASIKGLNTGELFF.

This clone was counted between two and nine times. This chain joins TRBV7-9 and TRBJ2-1; maybe TRBD2 (5 bases). Trimming left V 4 bases short and J 8 bases short, with 9 bases between. Looked up from germline, CDR1 is SEHNR and CDR2 is FQNEAQ (reference sequence). CDR3 size: 12 residues. The DNA of the CDR3 is TGTGCCAGCAGCTCAAAGAGGGATGAGCAGTTCTTC. Its protein product is CASSSKRDEQFF. Variable domain in full (rest from reference TRBV7-9 and TRBJ2-1): DTGVSQNPRHKITKRGQNVTFRCDPISEHNRLYWYRQTLGQGPEFLTYFQNEAQLEKSRLLSDRFSAERPKGSFSTLEIQRTEQGDSAMYLCASSSKRDEQFFGPGTRLTVL.

This chain connects TRBV30 to TRBJ1-1; no definite D call. The CDR3 extends over 11 amino acids. Looked up from germline, CDR1 is GTSNPN and CDR2 is SVGIG (reference sequence). Trimming stripped 3 bases from V and 11 bases from J, with 13 bases between. CDR3 coding DNA: TGTGCCTGGAGGGATTTGGGTCCCGCTTTCTTT. Its protein is CAWRDLGPAFF.

The chain employs TRBV27 and TRBJ1-2, with a weak D call TRBD1 (5 bases). Germline V gene data show CDR1 as MNHEY and CDR2 as SMNVEV (reference sequence). The CDR3 sequence is 17 residues long. V gave up 5 bases and J gave up 5 bases, with 24 bases separating them. CDR3 amino acids: CASSPGGGNMVWYGYTF. CDR3 DNA sequence: TGTGCCAGCAGTCCGGGGGGAGGGAACATGGTCTGGTATGGCTACACCTTC.

The chain recombines TRBV5-1 with TRBJ2-7; D may match TRBD1 or TRBD2 (5 bases each). The CDR3 is 16 residues long. With 3 bases removed from V and 2 bases from J, the gap between germline ends came to 18 bases. CDR1 and CDR2 from the germline V gene are SGHRS and YFSETQ. CDR3 bases: TGCGCCAGCAGCTACATCACCGGGACGGTTGCCTACGAGCAGTACTTC. Encoded protein: CASSYITGTVAYEQYF.

This chain joins TRBV10-3 and TRBJ2-5; D is unclear. The CDR3 is 13 amino acids. V was shortened by 4 bases and J by 5 bases, with 11 bases between the two germline ends. In germline, CDR1 is ENHRY, CDR2 SYGVKD. The CDR3 DNA reads as TGTGCCATCAGTGCAAGGAGTCTGGAGACCCAGTACTTC. It codes for CAISARSLETQYF.

V and J are TRBV5-1 and TRBJ2-3; perhaps TRBD2 as D (5 bases). CDR3 size: 15 residues. V was pared by 3 bases and J by 0 bases, with 11 bases between. CDR1 is SGHRS, CDR2 YFSETQ, per germline. Here the CDR3 DNA reads TGCGCCAGCAGCTGGGGAGACCGGAGCACAGATACGCAGTATTTT. Protein: CASSWGDRSTDTQYF.

This chain connects TRBV30 to TRBJ1-5; 9 bases match TRBD1. With V trimmed by 2 bases and J by 7 bases, 6 bases remained unmatched. Germline V gives CDR1 GTSNPN, CDR2 SVGIG (reference sequence). The CDR3 contains 14 residues. The CDR3 region has the DNA TGTGCCTGGAGTCGCACAGGGGGCACCCAGCCCCAGCATTTT. Translated, it gives CAWSRTGGTQPQHF.

The rearrangement joins TRBV13 to TRBJ2-7, with 11 bases identical to TRBD1. The germline V gene has CDR1 PRHDT and CDR2 FYEKMQ (reference sequence). J was trimmed by 2 bases and V by 7 bases; bases with no gene match: 10. The CDR3 length is 16 residues. CDR3 amino acids: CASNGQGASGTYEQYF. The CDR3 coding sequence is TGTGCCAGCAACGGACAGGGGGCTAGCGGGACCTACGAGCAGTACTTC.

This rearrangement joins TRBV25-1 to TRBJ1-2; possibly TRBD1 for D (5 bases). Per germline, CDR1 MGHDK and CDR2 SYGVNS. V lost 3 bases and J lost 7, with 6 bases in between. This CDR3 has 11 residues. The CDR3 coding sequence is TGTGCCAGCAGTGAGGACATTGGCTACACCTTC. Its protein product is CASSEDIGYTF.

This chain links TRBV15 with TRBJ1-5; D is uncertain. The CDR3 totals 15 residues. CDR1 and CDR2 from the germline V gene are LNHNV and YYDKDF (reference sequence). Trimming removed 5 bases at V and 7 bases at J, with 18 bases between. This chain's CDR3 is CATSQERVSPQPQHF. CDR3 coding DNA: TGTGCCACCAGCCAAGAGCGGGTCAGCCCCCAGCCCCAGCATTTT.

This chain joins TRBV19 and TRBJ1-2; tentative D call: TRBD1 (5 bases). The ends were cut back, 7 bases at V and 0 bases at J, with 15 bases in the middle. Per the germline V gene, CDR1 is LNHDA and CDR2 is SQIVND (reference sequence). The CDR3 runs to 15 residues. The CDR3 loop reads CASNTGTSANYGYTF. The CDR3 DNA is TGTGCCAGTAATACAGGTACCTCAGCTAACTATGGCTACACCTTC.

This sequence joins TRBV5-1 and TRBJ2-7; the match to TRBD1 covers 7 bases. The CDR3 has 18 residues. J gave up 0 bases and V 1 base, and 13 bases lay outside the gene matches. Germline V gives CDR1 SGHRS, CDR2 YFSETQ. The CDR3 sequence: CASSLSTGRVRSSYEQYF. DNA for the CDR3: TGCGCCAGCAGCTTGTCGACAGGGCGGGTCAGAAGCTCCTACGAGCAGTACTTC.

This clone occurred a few times. V gene TRBV2 combines with J gene TRBJ2-3, with 13 bases that match TRBD2. J was trimmed by 6 bases and V by 3 bases; bases with no gene match: 6. Germline V gene sequence: CDR1 SNHLY, CDR2 FYNNEI. This CDR3 comprises 16 residues. The CDR3 DNA reads TGTGCCAGCAGTGAGGGACTAGCGGGATCAAGGGATACGCAGTATTTT. It yields the protein CASSEGLAGSRDTQYF. Combining the CDR3 with reference TRBV2 and TRBJ2-3 gives the whole variable domain EPEVTQTPSHQVTQMGQEVILRCVPISNHLYFYWYRQILGQKVEFLVSFYNNEISEKSEIFDDQFSVERPDGSNFTLKIRSTKLEDSAMYFCASSEGLAGSRDTQYFGPGTRLTVL.

This clone came up a few times. The chain recombines TRBV7-9 with TRBJ1-1, with D perhaps matching TRBD1 (5 bases). Trimming left V 7 bases short and J 1 base short, with 10 bases between. The CDR3 covers 13 residues. Germline loops: CDR1 SEHNR, CDR2 FQNEAQ (reference sequence). The CDR3 DNA is TGTGCCAGCATCCTGACAGCGAACACTGAAGCTTTCTTT. Protein product: CASILTANTEAFF.

There are a few counts of this clone. The chain has TRBV5-1 and TRBJ2-7, with a weak D call TRBD2 (6 bases). Germline CDR1 is SGHRS and CDR2 is YFSETQ. Between the trimmed V and J ends, which lost 2 bases and 7 bases, there was a span of 16 bases. CDR3 length: 14 amino acids. The CDR3 is CASSFRSGSREQYF. The CDR3 DNA follows: TGCGCCAGCAGCTTTAGGTCCGGGAGTAGGGAGCAGTACTTC.

This chain uses TRBV10-3 with TRBJ2-6, with 7 nucleotides matching TRBD2. CDR3 length equals 18 residues. The V and J ends lost 6 bases and 0 bases, in that order; junction bases with no gene match: 11. CDR1 and CDR2 (germline): ENHRY, SYGVKD. The CDR3 nucleotides are TGTGCCATCAGCGATGGGAGGGGTAGCCCCTCTGGGGCCAACGTCCTGACTTTC. It translates to CAISDGRGSPSGANVLTF.

This clone turned up a few times. The chain employs TRBV5-1 and TRBJ2-1; a weak D match, TRBD2 (7 bases). The length of the CDR3 is 16 residues. Trimming pared 4 bases from V and 4 bases from J, leaving 18 bases between. CDR1 and CDR2 (germline): SGHRS, YFSETQ. The CDR3, as DNA: TGCGCCAGCAGCCAGGGCGGGGGCCGGACTTACAATGAGCAGTTCTTC. It specifies CASSQGGGRTYNEQFF. The whole variable domain, filled in from reference TRBV5-1 and TRBJ2-1, reads KAGVTQTPRYLIKTRGQQVTLSCSPISGHRSVSWYQQTPGQGLQFLFEYFSETQRNKGNFPGRFSGRQFSNSRSEMNVSTLELGDSALYLCASSQGGGRTYNEQFFGPGTRLTVL.

This clone was picked up one time. The genes are TRBV4-2 and TRBJ1-2; D is undetermined. The CDR3 covers 15 residues. Trimming cost V 0 bases and J 2 bases, with 10 bases left between them. The V gene's germline CDR1 is LGHNA and CDR2 YNFKEQ. In DNA form, the CDR3 reads TGTGCCAGCAGCCAAGACGGGCAGACGAACTATGGCTACACCTTC. Protein sequence: CASSQDGQTNYGYTF.

This clone appeared a few times. In the same sample, other DNA sequences code for this CDR3. The V call is TRBV29-1, the J call TRBJ2-5; 7 bases align to TRBD1. Germline-derived CDR1 and CDR2 are SQVTM and ANQGSEA. CDR3 length: 12 residues. The V segment lost 6 bases and the J segment 1 base; nucleotides outside the gene matches: 2. CDR3 protein: CSVDRAQETQYF. In nucleotides, the CDR3 is TGCAGCGTAGACAGGGCCCAAGAGACCCAGTACTTC.

The chain is built from TRBV19 and TRBJ2-7, with D uncertain. This CDR3 is built from 13 residues. Germline V lookup: CDR1 LNHDA, CDR2 SQIVND (reference sequence). Trimming left V 3 bases short and J 2 bases short, with 8 bases between. The CDR3 nucleotides read TGTGCCAGTAGTATGGGCATTGCCTACGAGCAGTACTTC. This codes for CASSMGIAYEQYF.

The rearrangement joins TRBV29-1 to TRBJ2-3, with TRBD1 matching 8 bases. This CDR3 region has 13 residues. The germline gives CDR1 SQVTM, CDR2 ANQGSEA. Trimming at V came to 3 bases and at J to 2 bases, leaving 1 base not matched to a gene. DNA for the CDR3: TGCAGCGTTGACAGGGGGCTCACAGATACGCAGTATTTT. Translated: CSVDRGLTDTQYF.

The chain links TRBV7-2 to TRBJ1-2; D ambiguous. V was shortened by 11 bases and J by 2 bases, with 12 bases between the two germline ends. Per germline, CDR1 SGHTA and CDR2 FQGNSA. CDR3 length: 12 residues. CDR3 sequence: CALSKGNYGYTF. CDR3 nucleotides: TGTGCCCTAAGTAAGGGAAACTATGGCTACACCTTC.

J is TRBJ2-1 and V is TRBV23-1, with 7 bases matching TRBD1. TRBV23-1 has ORF status, its function being uncertain. The trim removed 4 bases at V and 4 bases at J, leaving 1 base unmatched. This CDR3 comprises 13 residues. The CDR3 loop is CASSPGQYNEQFF. CDR3 sequence (DNA): TGCGCCAGCAGTCCGGGACAGTACAATGAGCAGTTCTTC.

The chain links TRBV2 to TRBJ2-5; 9 bases are shared with TRBD1. Germline lookup yields CDR1 SNHLY and CDR2 FYNNEI. This CDR3 spans 15 amino acids. The J segment lost 1 base and the V segment lost 6 bases, leaving 6 bases of the junction unmatched. In DNA form, the CDR3 reads TGTGCCAGCAGGGGGACAGGGACCCTCCAAGAGACCCAGTACTTC. Its translation: CASRGTGTLQETQYF. The full variable domain, with the rest looked up from reference TRBV2 and TRBJ2-5, is EPEVTQTPSHQVTQMGQEVILRCVPISNHLYFYWYRQILGQKVEFLVSFYNNEISEKSEIFDDQFSVERPDGSNFTLKIRSTKLEDSAMYFCASRGTGTLQETQYFGPGTRLLVL.